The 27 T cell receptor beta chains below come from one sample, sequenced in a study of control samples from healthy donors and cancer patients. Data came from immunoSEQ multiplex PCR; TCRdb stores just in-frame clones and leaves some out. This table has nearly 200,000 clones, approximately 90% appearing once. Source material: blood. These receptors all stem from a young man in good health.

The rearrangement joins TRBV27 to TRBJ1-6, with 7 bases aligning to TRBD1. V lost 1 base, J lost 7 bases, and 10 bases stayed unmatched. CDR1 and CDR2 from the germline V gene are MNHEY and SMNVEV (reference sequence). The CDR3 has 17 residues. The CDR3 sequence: CASSLWGGSGGNSPLHF. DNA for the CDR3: TGTGCCAGCAGTTTATGGGGCGGGTCAGGGGGAAATTCACCCCTCCACTTT.

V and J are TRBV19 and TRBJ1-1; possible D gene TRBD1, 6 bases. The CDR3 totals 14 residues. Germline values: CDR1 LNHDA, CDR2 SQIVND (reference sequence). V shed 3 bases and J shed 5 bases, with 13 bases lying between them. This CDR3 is CASSIKQGETEAFF. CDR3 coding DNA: TGTGCCAGTAGTATTAAACAGGGCGAAACTGAAGCTTTCTTT.

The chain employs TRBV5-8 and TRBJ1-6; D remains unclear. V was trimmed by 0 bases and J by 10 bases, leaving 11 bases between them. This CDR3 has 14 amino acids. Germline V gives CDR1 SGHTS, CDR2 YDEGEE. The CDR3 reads CASSLGGFPSPLHF. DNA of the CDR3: TGTGCCAGCAGCTTGGGAGGGTTCCCCTCACCCCTCCACTTT. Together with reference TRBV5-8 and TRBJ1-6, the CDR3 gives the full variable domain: EAGVTQSPTHLIKTRGQQATLRCSPISGHTSVYWYQQALGLGLQFLLWYDEGEERNRGNFPPRFSGRQFPNYSSELNVNALELEDSALYLCASSLGGFPSPLHFGNGTRLTVT.

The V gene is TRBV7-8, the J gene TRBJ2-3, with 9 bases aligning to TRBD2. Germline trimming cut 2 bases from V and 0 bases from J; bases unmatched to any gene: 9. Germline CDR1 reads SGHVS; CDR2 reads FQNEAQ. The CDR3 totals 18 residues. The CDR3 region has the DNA TGTGCCAGCAGCTTAAGGGGTCGGCGGGGGGGTAGCACAGATACGCAGTATTTT. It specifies CASSLRGRRGGSTDTQYF.

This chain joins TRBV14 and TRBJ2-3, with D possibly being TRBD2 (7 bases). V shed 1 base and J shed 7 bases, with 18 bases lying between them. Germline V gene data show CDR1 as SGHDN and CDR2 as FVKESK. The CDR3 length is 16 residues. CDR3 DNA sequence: TGTGCCAGCAGCCAAGGAGGGGGACTACCTCAAAATACGCAGTATTTT. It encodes CASSQGGGLPQNTQYF.

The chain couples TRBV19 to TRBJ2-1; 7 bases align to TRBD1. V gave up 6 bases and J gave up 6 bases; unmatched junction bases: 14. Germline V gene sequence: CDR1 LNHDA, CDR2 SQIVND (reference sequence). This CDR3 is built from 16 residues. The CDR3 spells CASRRGKGANSNEQFF. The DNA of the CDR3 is TGTGCCAGTAGACGGGGTAAGGGGGCGAACTCCAATGAGCAGTTCTTC. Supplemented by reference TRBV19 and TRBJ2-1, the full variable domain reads DGGITQSPKYLFRKEGQNVTLSCEQNLNHDAMYWYRQDPGQGLRLIYYSQIVNDFQKGDIAEGYSVSREKKESFPLTVTSAQKNPTAFYLCASRRGKGANSNEQFFGPGTRLTVL.

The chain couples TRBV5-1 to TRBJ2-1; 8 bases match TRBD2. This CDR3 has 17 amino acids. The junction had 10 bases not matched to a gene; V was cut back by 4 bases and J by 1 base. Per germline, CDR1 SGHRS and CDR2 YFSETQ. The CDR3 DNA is TGCGCCAGCAGCAGAGCCATATTAGCGGGGTCCTACAATGAGCAGTTCTTC. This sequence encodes CASSRAILAGSYNEQFF.

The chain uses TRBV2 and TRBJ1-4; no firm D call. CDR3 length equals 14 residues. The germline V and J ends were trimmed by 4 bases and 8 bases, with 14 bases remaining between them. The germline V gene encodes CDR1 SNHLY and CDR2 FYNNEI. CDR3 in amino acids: CASSVGQVGEKLFF. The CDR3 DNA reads TGTGCCAGCAGTGTCGGGCAGGTCGGGGAAAAACTGTTTTTT.

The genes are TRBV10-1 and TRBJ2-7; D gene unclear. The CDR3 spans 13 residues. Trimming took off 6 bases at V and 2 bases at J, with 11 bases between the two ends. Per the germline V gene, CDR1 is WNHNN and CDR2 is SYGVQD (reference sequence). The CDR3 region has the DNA TGCGCCAGCAGCGCGGCCAACCCCTACGAGCAGTACTTC. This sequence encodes CASSAANPYEQYF.

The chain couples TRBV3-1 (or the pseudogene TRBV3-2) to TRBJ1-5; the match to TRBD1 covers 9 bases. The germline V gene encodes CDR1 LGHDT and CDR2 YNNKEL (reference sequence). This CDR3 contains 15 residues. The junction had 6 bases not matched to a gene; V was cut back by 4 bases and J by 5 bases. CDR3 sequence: CASSRQGVPDQPQHF. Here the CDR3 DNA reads TGTGCCAGCAGCCGACAGGGGGTGCCCGATCAGCCCCAGCATTTT.

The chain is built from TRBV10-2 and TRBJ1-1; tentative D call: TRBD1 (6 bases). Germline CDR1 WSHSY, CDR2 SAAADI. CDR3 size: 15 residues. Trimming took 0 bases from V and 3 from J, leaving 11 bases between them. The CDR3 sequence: CASSESRPGDTEAFF. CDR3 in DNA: TGCGCCAGCAGTGAGTCGCGTCCAGGGGACACTGAAGCTTTCTTT.

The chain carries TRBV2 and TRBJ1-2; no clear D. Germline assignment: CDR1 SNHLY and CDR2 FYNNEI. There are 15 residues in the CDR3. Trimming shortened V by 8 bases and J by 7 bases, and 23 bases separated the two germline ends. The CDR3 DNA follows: TGTGCCAGCGCAGTCGCGATAATAGCTAAGGGTGGCTACACCTTC. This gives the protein CASAVAIIAKGGYTF.

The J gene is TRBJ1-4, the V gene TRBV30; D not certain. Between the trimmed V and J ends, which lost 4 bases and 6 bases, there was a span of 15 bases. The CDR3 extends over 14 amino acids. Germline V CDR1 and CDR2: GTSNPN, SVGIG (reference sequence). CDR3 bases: TGTGCCTGGAATCCTAAGAGGCCGGATGAAAAACTGTTTTTT. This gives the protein CAWNPKRPDEKLFF. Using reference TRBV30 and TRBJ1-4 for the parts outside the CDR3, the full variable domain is SQTIHQWPATLVQPVGSPLSLECTVEGTSNPNLYWYRQAAGRGLQLLFYSVGIGQISSEVPQNLSASRPQDRQFILSSKKLLLSDSGFYLCAWNPKRPDEKLFFGSGTQLSVL.

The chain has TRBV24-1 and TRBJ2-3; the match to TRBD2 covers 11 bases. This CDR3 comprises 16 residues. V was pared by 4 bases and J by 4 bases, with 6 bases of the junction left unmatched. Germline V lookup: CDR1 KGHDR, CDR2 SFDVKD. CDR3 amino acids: CATSDPTSGGADTQYF. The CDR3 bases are TGTGCCACCAGTGACCCTACTAGCGGGGGCGCAGATACGCAGTATTTT.

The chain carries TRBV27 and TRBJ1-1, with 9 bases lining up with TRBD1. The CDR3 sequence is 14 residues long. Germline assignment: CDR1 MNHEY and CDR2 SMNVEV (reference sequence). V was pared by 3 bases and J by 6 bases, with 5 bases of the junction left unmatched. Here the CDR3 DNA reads TGTGCCAGCAGTTTTGGGACAGGGAAGGCTGAAGCTTTCTTT. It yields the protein CASSFGTGKAEAFF.

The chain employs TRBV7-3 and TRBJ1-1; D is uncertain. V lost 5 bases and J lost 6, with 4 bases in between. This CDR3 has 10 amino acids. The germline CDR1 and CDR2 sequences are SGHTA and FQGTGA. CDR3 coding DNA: TGTGCCAGCAGCCCAGCTGAAGCTTTCTTT. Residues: CASSPAEAFF. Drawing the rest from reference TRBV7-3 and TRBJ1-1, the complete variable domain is GAGVSQTPSNKVTEKGKYVELRCDPISGHTALYWYRQSLGQGPEFLIYFQGTGAADDSGLPNDRFFAVRPEGSVSTLKIQRTERGDSAVYLCASSPAEAFFGQGTRLTVV.

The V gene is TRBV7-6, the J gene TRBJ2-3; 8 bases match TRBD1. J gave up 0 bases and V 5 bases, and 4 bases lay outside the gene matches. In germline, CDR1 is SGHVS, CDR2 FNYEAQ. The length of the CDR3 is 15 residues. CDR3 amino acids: CASSGDRRSTDTQYF. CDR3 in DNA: TGTGCCAGCAGCGGGGACAGGCGCAGCACAGATACGCAGTATTTT.

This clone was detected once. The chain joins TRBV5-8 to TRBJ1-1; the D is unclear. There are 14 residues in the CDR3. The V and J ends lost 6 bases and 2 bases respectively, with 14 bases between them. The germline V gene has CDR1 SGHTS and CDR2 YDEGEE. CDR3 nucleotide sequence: TGTGCCAGCACACTAGGGCCAGATAACACTGAAGCTTTCTTT. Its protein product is CASTLGPDNTEAFF. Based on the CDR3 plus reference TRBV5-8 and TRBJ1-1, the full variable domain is EAGVTQSPTHLIKTRGQQATLRCSPISGHTSVYWYQQALGLGLQFLLWYDEGEERNRGNFPPRFSGRQFPNYSSELNVNALELEDSALYLCASTLGPDNTEAFFGQGTRLTVV.

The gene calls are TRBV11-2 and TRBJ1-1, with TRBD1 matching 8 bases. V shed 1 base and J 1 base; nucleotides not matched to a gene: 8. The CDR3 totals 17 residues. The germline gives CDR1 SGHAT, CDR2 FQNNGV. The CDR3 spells CASSLGPGGRGNTEAFF. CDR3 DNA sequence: TGTGCCAGCAGCTTAGGTCCAGGGGGCCGAGGGAACACTGAAGCTTTCTTT.

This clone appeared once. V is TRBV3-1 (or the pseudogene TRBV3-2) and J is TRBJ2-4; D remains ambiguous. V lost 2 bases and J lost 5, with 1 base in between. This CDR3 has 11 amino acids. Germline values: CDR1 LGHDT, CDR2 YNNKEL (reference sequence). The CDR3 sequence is CASSQQNIQYF. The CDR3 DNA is TGTGCCAGCAGCCAACAAAACATTCAGTACTTC.

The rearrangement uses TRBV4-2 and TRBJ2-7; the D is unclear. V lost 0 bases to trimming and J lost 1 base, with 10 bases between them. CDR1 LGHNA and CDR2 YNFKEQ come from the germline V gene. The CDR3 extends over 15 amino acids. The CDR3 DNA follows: TGTGCCAGCAGCCAAGATTCAGACATATCCTACGAGCAGTACTTC. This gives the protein CASSQDSDISYEQYF.

The CDR3 region has the DNA TGTGCCAGCAGCTCCCCCCGGGGGGGGACCACTGAAGCTTTCTTT. Its protein is CASSSPRGGTTEAFF. The V and J genes are TRBV7-6 and TRBJ1-1; perhaps TRBD1 as D (5 bases). There are 15 residues in the CDR3. Germline CDR1 and CDR2: SGHVS and FNYEAQ. V dropped 4 bases and J dropped 4 bases, with 16 bases sitting between them.

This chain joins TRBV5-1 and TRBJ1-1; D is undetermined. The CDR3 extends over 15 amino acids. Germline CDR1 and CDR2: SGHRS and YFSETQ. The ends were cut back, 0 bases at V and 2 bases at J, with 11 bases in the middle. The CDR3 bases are TGCGCCAGCAGCTTGGTATATGGGGTTAACACTGAAGCTTTCTTT. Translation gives CASSLVYGVNTEAFF.

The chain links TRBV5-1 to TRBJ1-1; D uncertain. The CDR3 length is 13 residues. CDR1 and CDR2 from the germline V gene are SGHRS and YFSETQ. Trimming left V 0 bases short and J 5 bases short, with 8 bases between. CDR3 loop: CASSLEGHTEAFF. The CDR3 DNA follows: TGCGCCAGCAGCTTGGAAGGGCATACTGAAGCTTTCTTT.

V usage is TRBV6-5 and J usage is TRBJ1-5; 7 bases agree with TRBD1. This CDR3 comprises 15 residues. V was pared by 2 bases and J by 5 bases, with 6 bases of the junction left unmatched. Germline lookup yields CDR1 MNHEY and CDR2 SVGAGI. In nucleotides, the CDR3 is TGTGCCAGCAGTTACACGACAGGGTCGGATCAGCCCCAGCATTTT. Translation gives CASSYTTGSDQPQHF.

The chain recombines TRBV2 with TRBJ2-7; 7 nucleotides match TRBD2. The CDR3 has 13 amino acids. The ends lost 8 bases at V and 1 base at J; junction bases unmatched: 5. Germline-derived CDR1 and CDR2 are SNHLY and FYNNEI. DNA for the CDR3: TGTGCCAGCTTTTTAGCGGGTTCCTACGAGCAGTACTTC. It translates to CASFLAGSYEQYF.

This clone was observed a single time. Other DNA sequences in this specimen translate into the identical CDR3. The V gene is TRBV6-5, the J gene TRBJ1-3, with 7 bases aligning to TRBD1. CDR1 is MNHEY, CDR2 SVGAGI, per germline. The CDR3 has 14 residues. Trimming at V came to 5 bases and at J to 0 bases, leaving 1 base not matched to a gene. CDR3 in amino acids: CASSRDSSGNTIYF. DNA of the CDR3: TGTGCCAGCAGTCGGGACAGCTCTGGAAACACCATATATTTT.